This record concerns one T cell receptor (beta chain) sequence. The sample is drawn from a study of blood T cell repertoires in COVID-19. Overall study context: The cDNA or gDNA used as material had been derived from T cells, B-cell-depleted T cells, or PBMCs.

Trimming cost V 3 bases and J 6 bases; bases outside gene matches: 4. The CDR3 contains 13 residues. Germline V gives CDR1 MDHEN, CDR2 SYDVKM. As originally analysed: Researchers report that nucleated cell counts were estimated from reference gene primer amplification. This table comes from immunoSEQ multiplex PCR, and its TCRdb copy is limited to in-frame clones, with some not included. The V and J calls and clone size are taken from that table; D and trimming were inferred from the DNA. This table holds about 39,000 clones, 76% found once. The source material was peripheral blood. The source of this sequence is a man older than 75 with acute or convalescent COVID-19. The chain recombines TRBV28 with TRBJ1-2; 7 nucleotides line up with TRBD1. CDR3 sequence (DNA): TGTGCCAGCAGTTTCGGAGGGGGCAATGGCTACACCTTC. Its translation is CASSFGGGNGYTF.